What follows are 7 T cell receptor beta chains derived from one specimen sequenced in a study of T cells in Graves' hyperthyroidism and ophthalmopathy. The CDR3 regions of TCR beta were amplified from RNA transcripts. Initially, a first-round RT-PCR of the TCR CDR3 employed the HTBI primer set. A single record per CDR3 protein comes from TCRdb applying MiXCR to the multiplex PCR reads. The sample includes under 450,000 distinct CDR3 sequences, 17% seen only once; the top ten take approximately 33%. The sequenced sample was blood. Receptors were obtained from a woman aged 25 to 39 with Graves' hyperthyroidism that later progressed to Graves' ophthalmopathy.

This clonotype was seen repeatedly, ten times or more. The chain combines TRBV9 with TRBJ2-5; D is possibly TRBD2 (5 bases). Germline lookup yields CDR1 SGDLS and CDR2 YYNGEE. CDR3 length: 15 residues. Trimming cost V 1 base and J 0 bases, with 10 bases left between them. The CDR3 coding sequence is TGTGCCAGCAGCGTATCAGGCGGGTACCAAGAGACCCAGTACTTC. Its translation is CASSVSGGYQETQYF.

Ten or more counts support this clonotype. This sequence joins TRBV12-3 or TRBV12-4 and TRBJ2-7; D is ambiguous. The CDR3 sequence is 11 residues long. V was trimmed by 5 bases and J by 5 bases, leaving 7 bases between them. For the CDR3, the DNA is TGTGCCAGCAGTGAAGACAACGAGCAGTACTTC. It encodes CASSEDNEQYF.

V gene TRBV24-1 combines with J gene TRBJ2-3; possibly TRBD1 for D (6 bases). Germline CDR1 and CDR2: KGHDR and SFDVKD. CDR3 length: 16 residues. V was cut by 4 bases and J by 1 base, with 14 bases left in between. CDR3 loop: CATSDPQGTGTDTQYF. Written as DNA, the CDR3 is TGTGCCACCAGTGACCCCCAGGGGACCGGCACAGATACGCAGTATTTT.

This chain links TRBV28 with TRBJ2-7; D is undetermined. The V gene lost 8 bases and the J gene lost 0 bases, with 11 bases spanning the gap. Germline CDR1 and CDR2: MDHEN and SYDVKM. The CDR3 spans 13 residues. The CDR3 bases are TGTGCCAGCCTTGGGGTTATCTCCTACGAGCAGTACTTC. This codes for CASLGVISYEQYF.

This clonotype turned up a few times. One base away lies a much larger clone, so this may be a sequencing read error. CDR3 residues: CASSQSGTGGSPLHF. As DNA, the CDR3 is TGTGCCAGCAGTCAATCCGGGACAGGGGGTTCACCCCTCCACTTT. The J gene is TRBJ1-6, the V gene TRBV27, with TRBD1 matching over 11 bases. The CDR3 totals 15 residues. Germline V lookup: CDR1 MNHEY, CDR2 SMNVEV (reference sequence). V shed 5 bases and J 9 bases; nucleotides not matched to a gene: 6.

This clonotype was observed many times. The rearrangement links TRBV2 to TRBJ1-1; D gene unclear. V was trimmed by 3 bases and J by 1 base, leaving 9 bases between them. The CDR3 has 14 residues. Germline CDR1 is SNHLY and CDR2 is FYNNEI. The CDR3 DNA follows: TGTGCCAGCAGTGACATTTCCCGGAACACTGAAGCTTTCTTT. Translation gives CASSDISRNTEAFF.

This clonotype was observed a handful of times. This chain joins TRBV28 and TRBJ2-7; no clear D gene. This CDR3 is 14 amino acids long. The germline V gene encodes CDR1 MDHEN and CDR2 SYDVKM. V was trimmed by 6 bases and J by 2 bases, leaving 14 bases between them. DNA for the CDR3: TGTGCCAGCAGCAACGCGGACGGGCCCTACGAGCAGTACTTC. Protein: CASSNADGPYEQYF. The variable domain in full, with the rest retrieved from reference TRBV28 and TRBJ2-7, is DVKVTQSSRYLVKRTGEKVFLECVQDMDHENMFWYRQDPGLGLRLIYFSYDVKMKEKGDIPEGYSVSREKKERFSLILESASTNQTSMYLCASSNADGPYEQYFGPGTRLTVT.